What follows is one TCR beta chain and its context. Original processing notes: Amplification from reference gene primers served as the basis for estimated nucleated cell counts. Profiling relied on immunoSEQ multiplex PCR, and the TCRdb table lists in-frame clones only, not all of them. That table gives V, J and clone size, and the DNA gave D and trimming. The repertoire holds approximately 160,000 clones, with approximately 85% as singletons. The sample originates from a study of blood T cell repertoires in COVID-19. Turning to the study itself: COVID-19 samples from acute and convalescent phases originated in the United States, Italy and Spain. The analysed material was cDNA or gDNA that came from T cells, B-cell-depleted T cells, or PBMCs.

The source of this sequence is a man aged 55 to 70 who had recovered from COVID-19. Sequenced input: peripheral blood.

The CDR3 sequence: CASSLWVAGGRNEQFF. The CDR3 DNA follows: TGTGCCAGCAGCTTGTGGGTAGCGGGGGGTAGAAATGAGCAGTTCTTC. J is TRBJ2-1 and V is TRBV7-2; 10 bases map to TRBD2. Germline CDR1 is SGHTA and CDR2 is FQGNSA. The length of the CDR3 is 16 residues. With 3 bases clipped from V and 7 bases from J, the junction kept 9 bases outside the gene matches.